The 7 T cell receptor beta chains below all came from one sample that was sequenced in a study of breast tumors, draining lymph nodes, adjacent tissues. TCRdb reanalysed the multiplex PCR reads using MiXCR and keeps one entry per CDR3 protein. The sample carries approximately 150,000 distinct CDR3 sequences, 30% to 35% recorded once. Axillary draining lymph nodes of breast cancer patients supplied the node samples. The sample was axillary lymph node tissue. These receptor sequences come from a female donor with breast cancer. Some clones in this sample may be carry-over from other donors' samples.

The chain couples TRBV12-3 or TRBV12-4 to TRBJ2-3; D possibly corresponds to TRBD2 (5 bases). Trimming shortened V by 7 bases and J by 11 bases, and 22 bases separated the two germline ends. This CDR3 has 14 amino acids. CDR3 DNA sequence: TGTGCCAGCACCGCGGGTAGAGAGAACAATGAGCAGTATTTT. Translation: CASTAGRENNEQYF.

This clonotype was observed many times. CDR3 sequence reads: CASSRLGLAGSNTGELFF. CDR3 DNA: TGTGCCAGCAGCCGCTTGGGACTAGCGGGATCGAACACCGGGGAGCTGTTTTTT. J is TRBJ2-2 and V is TRBV3-1; 13 positions match TRBD2. Germline loops: CDR1 LGHDT, CDR2 YNNKEL (reference sequence). The trim removed 4 bases at V and 0 bases at J, leaving 5 bases unmatched. This CDR3 is built from 18 residues.

This sequence joins TRBV10-3 and TRBJ1-1; D remains ambiguous. Germline V gives CDR1 ENHRY, CDR2 SYGVKD. Trimming took off 4 bases at V and 4 bases at J, with 13 bases between the two ends. The CDR3 extends over 14 amino acids. The CDR3 DNA reads as TGTGCCATCAGTGGGCCAGGTATGAGCACTGAAGCTTTCTTT. Its translation is CAISGPGMSTEAFF.

The table lists this clonotype with many counts. The chain links TRBV4-3 to TRBJ1-2, with D possibly being TRBD1 (5 bases). The CDR3 length is 14 residues. Germline V gene data show CDR1 as LGHNA and CDR2 as YSLEER. Trimming took off 4 bases at V and 4 bases at J, with 13 bases between the two ends. CDR3 coding DNA: TGCGCCAGCAGCCCGTCCGGGACGGTCTATGGCTACACCTTC. It encodes CASSPSGTVYGYTF.

This clonotype was detected ten times or more. The genes are TRBV12-3 or TRBV12-4 and TRBJ2-7, with D possibly being TRBD1 (6 bases). The CDR3 sequence is 13 residues long. Trimming cost V 3 bases and J 12 bases, with 18 bases left between them. CDR3 nucleotides: TGTGCCAGCAGTTTTAGTGGACAGACCGAGTGGTACTTC. Protein sequence: CASSFSGQTEWYF.

The chain recombines TRBV6-1 with TRBJ2-6; 12 positions agree with TRBD1. The CDR3 length is 20 residues. Germline assignment: CDR1 MNHNS and CDR2 SASEGT. The ends lost 5 bases at V and 0 bases at J; junction bases unmatched: 11. This CDR3 is CASSLPGQGAACSGANVLTF. The CDR3 DNA reads as TGTGCCAGCAGTTTACCGGGACAGGGGGCAGCGTGCTCTGGGGCCAACGTCCTGACTTTC.

In this sample, this clonotype turned up many times. V gene TRBV6-5 combines with J gene TRBJ1-4; no firm D call. The ends were cut back, 5 bases at V and 6 bases at J, with 16 bases in the middle. The CDR3 has 15 amino acids. The germline V gene encodes CDR1 MNHEY and CDR2 SVGAGI. The CDR3 sequence is CASSPETSLDEKLFF. Here the CDR3 DNA reads TGTGCCAGCAGTCCTGAGACATCTTTGGATGAAAAACTGTTTTTT.